This T cell receptor (beta chain) was documented in a study of T cell repertoires in cytomegalovirus infection. About the research overall: An indication of both CMV infection and matching HLA type came from public TCR beta signatures.

Study-wide findings and caveats: The ex vivo response showed dominance by HLA-C-restricted CMV-specific TCR beta clonotypes. Cumulative public TCR beta family frequency identified carriers of CMV plus the relevant HLA.

Via MiXCR, TCRdb re-called the reads, giving one row per CDR3 protein. Of 300,000 or so distinct CDR3 sequences listed, about 8.8% are singletons. This clonotype occurred a few times. Its antigen is undetermined. This sequence was found in a human donor in good health (CMV status not recorded). Some clones in this sample may be carry-over from other donors' samples. The source material was PBMCs.

The CDR3 is CSATQTYEQYF. CDR3 DNA: TGCAGTGCTACCCAGACGTACGAGCAGTACTTC. The chain has TRBV20-1 and TRBJ2-7; D remains ambiguous. CDR1 is DFQATT and CDR2 is SNEGSKA in the germline V gene (reference sequence). Deletions cut 4 bases from V and 4 bases from J, with 8 bases between. The CDR3 contains 11 residues.